What follows are 20 T cell receptor beta chains derived from one specimen sequenced in a study of blood T cells in healthy people across ages. For the second PCR, which ran for roughly 7 to 11 cycles, a sample-barcoded 5' primer and a J-beta primer mix were used. A single record per CDR3 protein comes from TCRdb applying MiXCR to the 5' RACE reads. The repertoire holds roughly 930,000 distinct CDR3 sequences, with roughly 50% as singletons. The material sequenced was blood. These receptors all stem from a man younger than 45 in good health.

As regards this clonotype: Given a much more abundant clone one base away, this may be a read error. The chain employs TRBV2 and TRBJ2-7; 11 nucleotides line up with TRBD2. Germline assignment: CDR1 SNHLY and CDR2 FYNNEI. CDR3 length: 14 amino acids. The J segment lost 7 bases and the V segment lost 4 bases, leaving 6 bases of the junction unmatched. The CDR3 sequence is CASSGRLAGSEQYF. For the CDR3, the DNA is TGTGCCAGCAGTGGACGACTAGCGGGAAGTGAGCAGTACTTC.

Only a few counts were recorded for this clonotype. The CDR3: CASSPRTRGGQGTAATNEKLFF. The CDR3 bases are TGTGCCAGCAGCCCTCGGACTAGAGGGGGACAGGGGACCGCCGCAACTAATGAAAAACTGTTTTTT. The chain combines TRBV12-3 or TRBV12-4 with TRBJ1-4; 10 bases match TRBD1. This CDR3 spans 22 amino acids. Unmatched junction bases numbered 22, after V lost 6 bases and J lost 0 bases.

V and J are TRBV27 and TRBJ2-3, with TRBD2 matching 9 bases. J lost 1 base, V lost 0 bases, and 5 bases had no gene match. Germline V CDR1 and CDR2: MNHEY, SMNVEV (reference sequence). The CDR3 length is 17 residues. The CDR3, as DNA: TGTGCCAGCAGTTTATCCCTCCTAGCGGGGCGCACAGATACGCAGTATTTT. Its translation: CASSLSLLAGRTDTQYF.

The chain employs TRBV30 and TRBJ1-6; TRBD1 might be the D (6 bases). Trimming pared 0 bases from V and 10 bases from J, leaving 13 bases between. Looked up from germline, CDR1 is GTSNPN and CDR2 is SVGIG (reference sequence). This CDR3 has 14 residues. CDR3 residues: CAWSVQGIGSPLHF. The CDR3 coding sequence is TGTGCCTGGAGTGTACAGGGCATCGGATCACCCCTCCACTTT.

This clonotype has just a few counts. The chain carries TRBV6-1 and TRBJ2-1; 9 bases map to TRBD2. There are 16 residues in the CDR3. CDR1 and CDR2 from the germline V gene are MNHNS and SASEGT. V dropped 4 bases and J dropped 1; count of bases not matched to a gene: 5. In DNA form, the CDR3 reads TGTGCCAGCAGTGGAGTAGCGGGGGAATCCTACAATGAGCAGTTCTTC. It translates to CASSGVAGESYNEQFF.

The chain joins TRBV27 to TRBJ1-1; D unresolved. The CDR3 covers 15 residues. Germline CDR1 is MNHEY and CDR2 is SMNVEV (reference sequence). V shed 2 bases and J shed 0 bases, with 10 bases lying between them. This chain's CDR3 is CASSLDGPLNTEAFF. CDR3 nucleotides: TGTGCCAGCAGTTTAGACGGGCCCTTGAACACTGAAGCTTTCTTT.

The chain carries TRBV19 and TRBJ1-2, with 7 positions matching TRBD1. The germline gives CDR1 LNHDA, CDR2 SQIVND (reference sequence). The CDR3 runs 15 residues. The V and J ends lost 5 bases and 4 bases, in that order; junction bases with no gene match: 10. In DNA, the CDR3 is TGTGCCAGTAGTCTCCTAGGACAGGATAGCTATGGCTACACCTTC. Translating it yields CASSLLGQDSYGYTF.

There are a few counts of this clonotype. The J gene is TRBJ1-2, the V gene TRBV27, with D tentatively TRBD1 (6 bases). The germline V and J ends were trimmed by 6 bases and 4 bases, with 18 bases remaining between them. In germline, CDR1 is MNHEY, CDR2 SMNVEV (reference sequence). The CDR3 consists of 15 residues. The CDR3 protein is CASRRQAKIAYGYTF. The CDR3 DNA reads TGTGCCAGCAGAAGACAGGCGAAAATCGCCTATGGCTACACCTTC.

This clonotype was detected ten times or more. The chain employs TRBV10-3 and TRBJ2-5; tentatively, D is TRBD2 (6 bases). This CDR3 is built from 13 residues. Trimming stripped 10 bases from V and 3 bases from J, with 15 bases between. Germline CDR1 reads ENHRY; CDR2 reads SYGVKD. CDR3 protein: CANARGEEETQYF. DNA of the CDR3: TGTGCCAACGCTCGCGGGGAAGAAGAGACCCAGTACTTC.

The chain links TRBV3-1 to TRBJ2-1; perhaps TRBD2 as D (5 bases). Trimming cost V 1 base and J 8 bases, with 9 bases left between them. The CDR3 covers 13 residues. Germline lookup yields CDR1 LGHDT and CDR2 YNNKEL (reference sequence). The CDR3 spells CASSQVLEDEQFF. CDR3 nucleotides: TGTGCCAGCAGCCAAGTACTAGAGGATGAGCAGTTCTTC.

The V and J genes are TRBV7-8 and TRBJ2-1; either TRBD1 or TRBD2 may supply D (6 bases each). The DNA end is a closer match to TRBJ2-7, so the J assignment may be wrong. This CDR3 is 14 amino acids long. The germline V gene encodes CDR1 SGHVS and CDR2 FQNEAQ. This chain's CDR3 is CASGHRAGYNEQYF. DNA for the CDR3: TGTGCCAGCGGACACAGGGCGGGGTACAATGAGCAGTACTTC.

The chain joins TRBV3-1 to TRBJ2-1, with 9 bases lining up with TRBD1. Trimming took 0 bases from V and 8 from J; bases not matched to a gene: 8. CDR1 LGHDT and CDR2 YNNKEL come from the germline V gene (reference sequence). The CDR3 is made up of 16 amino acids. The CDR3 region has the DNA TGTGCCAGCAGCCAAGAATGGACAGGGGCTTCGGATGAGCAGTTCTTC. Its protein is CASSQEWTGASDEQFF.

This chain joins TRBV7-2 and TRBJ1-2; D unclear. The germline gives CDR1 SGHTA, CDR2 FQGNSA. The CDR3 is 15 residues long. Trimming stripped 6 bases from V and 3 bases from J, with 17 bases between. CDR3 sequence (DNA): TGTGCCAGCAGTTTGTCCACAGTGATGGACTATGGCTACACCTTC. Its translation: CASSLSTVMDYGYTF.

In this sample, this clonotype turned up a few times. The rearrangement joins TRBV4-2 to TRBJ2-5, with D maybe TRBD2 (5 bases). The CDR3 contains 14 residues. Germline V gene data show CDR1 as LGHNA and CDR2 as YNFKEQ. Trimming removed 0 bases from V and 9 bases from J, with 14 bases in between. The CDR3 loop is CASSQDPDSQAQYF. CDR3 DNA sequence: TGTGCCAGCAGCCAAGATCCGGACTCCCAAGCCCAGTACTTC.

The gene calls are TRBV3-1 and TRBJ2-3; D call uncertain. The CDR3 has 16 amino acids. Trimming shortened V by 2 bases and J by 0 bases, and 12 bases separated the two germline ends. CDR1 and CDR2 from the germline V gene are LGHDT and YNNKEL (reference sequence). The DNA for the CDR3 is TGTGCCAGCAGCCAATGGGTCGGGTCTAGCACAGATACGCAGTATTTT. This sequence encodes CASSQWVGSSTDTQYF.

The chain is built from TRBV12-3 or TRBV12-4 and TRBJ1-6, with 11 bases identical to TRBD1. J was trimmed by 7 bases and V by 6 bases; bases with no gene match: 5. The CDR3 has 15 amino acids. The CDR3 DNA reads as TGTGCCAGCAGCCACCGGGACAGGGGGAATTCACCCCTCCACTTT. Translating gives CASSHRDRGNSPLHF.

The sample holds a few counts of this clonotype. The DNA of the CDR3 is TGCGCCAGCAGCCAAGAGGACAGGGGAACCTACGAGCAGTACTTC. It yields the protein CASSQEDRGTYEQYF. This chain uses TRBV4-1 with TRBJ2-7; TRBD1 matches 9 bases. Germline CDR1 is MGHRA and CDR2 is YSYEKL. The CDR3 length is 15 residues. Losses at the gene ends were 0 bases for V and 2 bases for J; bases not matched to a gene: 2.

The chain employs TRBV11-2 and TRBJ2-7, with TRBD1 matching 10 bases. The J call may be incorrect, as the DNA end agrees better with TRBJ2-5. Germline V CDR1 and CDR2: SGHAT, FQNNGV. This CDR3 spans 18 amino acids. The chain's CDR3 is CASSLSRGWDRGGETQYF. The CDR3 DNA reads as TGTGCCAGCAGCTTAAGCCGTGGTTGGGACAGGGGAGGAGAGACCCAGTACTTC.

This clonotype was detected a few times. The chain carries TRBV5-5 and TRBJ2-4; 15 bases are shared with TRBD2. Germline V lookup: CDR1 SGHKS, CDR2 YYEKEE (reference sequence). V lost 3 bases and J lost 4; bases outside the gene matches: 2. The CDR3 has 16 residues. CDR3 loop: CASSSGLAGGKNIQYF. The CDR3 DNA sequence: TGTGCCAGCAGCTCAGGACTAGCGGGGGGGAAAAACATTCAGTACTTC.

The chain couples TRBV5-1 to TRBJ2-1; D is possibly TRBD1 (6 bases). CDR1 and CDR2 (germline): SGHRS, YFSETQ. This CDR3 contains 15 residues. Trimming left V 0 bases short and J 6 bases short, with 13 bases between. CDR3 coding DNA: TGCGCCAGCAGCTTGGACAGGGTAGGGCCCAATGAGCAGTTCTTC. It is translated as CASSLDRVGPNEQFF.